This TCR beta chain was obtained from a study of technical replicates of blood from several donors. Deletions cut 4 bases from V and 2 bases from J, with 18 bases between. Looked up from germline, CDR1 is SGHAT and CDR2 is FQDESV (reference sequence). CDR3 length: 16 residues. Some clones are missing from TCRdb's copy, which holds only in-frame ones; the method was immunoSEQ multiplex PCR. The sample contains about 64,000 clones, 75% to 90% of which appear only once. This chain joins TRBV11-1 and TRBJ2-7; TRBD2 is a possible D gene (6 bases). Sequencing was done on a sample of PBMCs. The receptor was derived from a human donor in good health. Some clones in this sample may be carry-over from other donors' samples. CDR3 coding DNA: TGTGCCAGCAGCTCCCTCCGATGGGCGGGAACCTACGAGCAGTACTTC. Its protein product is CASSSLRWAGTYEQYF.